A single sample is the source of the 28 T cell receptor beta chains below, sequenced in a study of blood T cell repertoires in COVID-19. Profiling relied on immunoSEQ multiplex PCR, and the TCRdb table lists in-frame clones only, not all of them. Of roughly 150,000 clones in the sample, approximately 82% were seen once. The material sequenced was peripheral blood. The receptors stem from a man between 65 and 79 years old who had recovered from COVID-19.

This chain links TRBV5-1 with TRBJ2-2; D unresolved. This CDR3 has 14 residues. CDR1 SGHRS and CDR2 YFSETQ come from the germline V gene. V lost 1 base and J 6 bases, leaving 10 bases between the germline ends. The CDR3 loop is CASSLSEWAGELFF. DNA for the CDR3: TGCGCCAGCAGCTTGTCGGAGTGGGCCGGGGAGCTGTTTTTT.

This chain links TRBV27 with TRBJ2-7; the D is unclear. Trimming stripped 8 bases from V and 2 bases from J, with 13 bases between. CDR1 is MNHEY, CDR2 SMNVEV, per germline (reference sequence). The CDR3 length is 13 residues. The CDR3 DNA follows: TGTGCCAGCGGGCCAGGCAGAGCCTACGAGCAGTACTTC. Protein sequence: CASGPGRAYEQYF.

The chain combines TRBV6-5 with TRBJ1-3; D may be TRBD1 (6 bases). The CDR3 length is 15 residues. Trimming took off 5 bases at V and 0 bases at J, with 11 bases between the two ends. Germline lookup yields CDR1 MNHEY and CDR2 SVGAGI. The CDR3 nucleotides are TGTGCCAGCAGTCTCCGGGACACCTCTGGAAACACCATATATTTT. Translation: CASSLRDTSGNTIYF.

This chain connects TRBV6-5 to TRBJ1-5; D remains ambiguous. The CDR3 extends over 11 amino acids. V shed 5 bases and J shed 7 bases, with 6 bases lying between them. Germline-derived CDR1 and CDR2 are MNHEY and SVGAGI. The CDR3 spells CASSQNQPQHF. CDR3 in DNA: TGTGCCAGCAGTCAGAACCAGCCCCAGCATTTT.

The V and J genes are TRBV5-5 and TRBJ1-5, with TRBD1 identical over 7 bases. In germline, CDR1 is SGHKS, CDR2 YYEKEE (reference sequence). The CDR3 totals 16 residues. Unmatched junction bases numbered 13, after V lost 1 base and J lost 9 bases. DNA for the CDR3: TGTGCCAGCAGCTTGTCCGGGACAGCGAGGGCTGGGCCCCAGCATTTT. Its translation: CASSLSGTARAGPQHF.

This rearrangement joins TRBV6-6 to TRBJ2-7, with D perhaps matching TRBD1 (5 bases). CDR1 MNHNY and CDR2 SVGAGI come from the germline V gene (reference sequence). The CDR3 spans 14 residues. V shed 4 bases and J shed 2 bases, with 12 bases lying between them. CDR3 amino acids: CASSWGLGTYEQYF. The DNA of the CDR3 is TGTGCCAGCAGTTGGGGCTTAGGAACCTACGAGCAGTACTTC.

The chain employs TRBV5-1 and TRBJ1-4; no definite D call. This CDR3 has 15 residues. Trimming cost V 0 bases and J 8 bases, with 14 bases left between them. The germline V gene encodes CDR1 SGHRS and CDR2 YFSETQ. The CDR3 region is CASSLADRSSEKLFF. DNA of the CDR3: TGCGCCAGCAGCTTGGCCGATAGGAGTAGCGAAAAACTGTTTTTT. Based on the CDR3 plus reference TRBV5-1 and TRBJ1-4, the full variable domain is KAGVTQTPRYLIKTRGQQVTLSCSPISGHRSVSWYQQTPGQGLQFLFEYFSETQRNKGNFPGRFSGRQFSNSRSEMNVSTLELGDSALYLCASSLADRSSEKLFFGSGTQLSVL.

This clone was detected many times. The genes are TRBV10-2 and TRBJ1-2; TRBD1 might be the D (5 bases). The CDR3 is 13 amino acids. CDR1 and CDR2 from the germline V gene are WSHSY and SAAADI. Trimming took 4 bases from V and 1 from J, leaving 7 bases between them. CDR3 sequence: CASSGGVNYGYTF. DNA of the CDR3: TGCGCCAGCAGTGGGGGCGTTAACTATGGCTACACCTTC.

This clone was seen just once. The chain carries TRBV2 and TRBJ2-4, with D possibly being TRBD2 (5 bases). Per germline, CDR1 SNHLY and CDR2 FYNNEI. The CDR3 spans 19 residues. The V end was cut by 7 bases, the J end by 0 bases, with 25 bases between. The CDR3: CASTPWASILTLAKNIQYF. CDR3 bases: TGTGCCAGCACCCCATGGGCTAGCATCCTCACACTAGCCAAAAACATTCAGTACTTC.

The chain uses TRBV6-6 and TRBJ2-7; D is perhaps TRBD2 (6 bases). V was shortened by 4 bases and J by 0 bases, with 13 bases between the two germline ends. From germline, CDR1 is MNHNY and CDR2 SVGAGI (reference sequence). This CDR3 has 15 residues. The DNA of the CDR3 is TGTGCCAGCAGTTCCCGGGACTCCCTCTCCTACGAGCAGTACTTC. It yields the protein CASSSRDSLSYEQYF.

The chain combines TRBV28 with TRBJ1-1; D gene unclear. CDR1 MDHEN and CDR2 SYDVKM come from the germline V gene. V was pared by 2 bases and J by 2 bases, with 6 bases between. This CDR3 spans 13 amino acids. The CDR3: CASSLGSNTEAFF. Here the CDR3 DNA reads TGTGCCAGCAGTTTAGGGAGTAACACTGAAGCTTTCTTT.

This chain links TRBV25-1 with TRBJ1-5, with D perhaps TRBD1 (5 bases). The CDR3 loop spans 13 amino acids. Per the germline V gene, CDR1 is MGHDK and CDR2 is SYGVNS. Trimming left V 4 bases short and J 3 bases short, with 7 bases between. CDR3 nucleotides: TGTGCCAGCAGTGCAGGGTCCAATCAGCCCCAGCATTTT. Translated: CASSAGSNQPQHF.

The chain has TRBV3-1 (or the pseudogene TRBV3-2) and TRBJ2-5; TRBD2 matches 12 bases. J lost 1 base, V lost 5 bases, and 8 bases had no gene match. Germline CDR1 and CDR2: LGHDT and YNNKEL (reference sequence). This CDR3 contains 17 residues. The CDR3 here is CASSLRTSGTFQETQYF. CDR3 bases: TGTGCCAGCAGCTTACGGACTAGCGGGACCTTCCAAGAGACCCAGTACTTC.

The chain employs TRBV5-4 and TRBJ2-1; D is possibly TRBD2 (5 bases). Germline V gene sequence: CDR1 SGHNT, CDR2 YYREEE (reference sequence). CDR3 length equals 15 residues. Trimming pared 4 bases from V and 6 bases from J, leaving 17 bases between. CDR3 sequence reads: CASSPSVGSGNEQFF. The CDR3 DNA reads TGTGCCAGCAGCCCCAGCGTGGGAAGCGGCAATGAGCAGTTCTTC.

This clone was recorded a few times. V is TRBV11-2 and J is TRBJ1-5, with a weak D call TRBD1 (6 bases). Germline V gene lookup returns CDR1 SGHAT and CDR2 FQNNGV. Trimming shortened V by 1 base and J by 8 bases, and 9 bases separated the two germline ends. There are 13 residues in the CDR3. CDR3 coding DNA: TGTGCCAGCAGCTTAGGAGGGGGAAAGCCCCAGCATTTT. Amino acids: CASSLGGGKPQHF.

This chain links TRBV6-1 with TRBJ1-3; TRBD1 matches at 7 bases. Germline loops: CDR1 MNHNS, CDR2 SASEGT. There are 15 residues in the CDR3. Trimming cost V 2 bases and J 4 bases; bases outside gene matches: 5. CDR3 DNA: TGTGCCAGCAGTGAAATGACAGGGTGGGGAAACACCATATATTTT. Protein product: CASSEMTGWGNTIYF.

Here the CDR3 reads CATSRDLTGSTDTQYF. Here the CDR3 DNA reads TGTGCCACCAGCAGAGATTTAACAGGAAGCACAGATACGCAGTATTTT. V is TRBV15 and J is TRBJ2-3; tentatively, D is TRBD1 (5 bases). V lost 0 bases, J lost 0 bases, and 10 bases lay in between. The CDR3 totals 16 residues. The germline CDR1 and CDR2 sequences are LNHNV and YYDKDF (reference sequence).

This chain links TRBV18 with TRBJ2-7; maybe TRBD2 (7 bases). V was pared by 5 bases and J by 6 bases, with 14 bases between. CDR3 length: 13 amino acids. The germline V gene has CDR1 KGHSH and CDR2 LQKENI. The CDR3 DNA reads as TGTGCCAGCTCATCTAGAGGGGGGGCCGAGCAGTACTTC. This codes for CASSSRGGAEQYF.

CDR3: CASSPPSVDTQYF. CDR3 nucleotides: TGTGCCAGCAGCCCCCCTAGCGTCGATACGCAGTATTTT. The chain uses TRBV11-2 and TRBJ2-3; D perhaps matches TRBD2 (6 bases). CDR1 and CDR2 (germline): SGHAT, FQNNGV. This CDR3 has 13 residues. Trimming cost V 5 bases and J 6 bases, with 12 bases left between them.

As DNA, the CDR3 is TGCGCCAGCAACGGACAGGGGAGCGGCTACACCTTC. Translating it yields CASNGQGSGYTF. The chain joins TRBV10-2 to TRBJ1-2, with 9 bases lining up with TRBD1. The germline gives CDR1 WSHSY, CDR2 SAAADI. This CDR3 is 12 amino acids long. V dropped 7 bases and J dropped 8; count of bases not matched to a gene: 5.

The V and J genes are TRBV7-9 and TRBJ2-1; 11 bases line up with TRBD1. The CDR3 covers 14 residues. Germline CDR1 is SEHNR and CDR2 is FQNEAQ (reference sequence). V lost 1 base, J lost 7 bases, and 0 bases stayed unmatched. DNA of the CDR3: TGTGCCAGCAGCTTAGGGGACAGGGGGAATGAGCAGTTCTTC. It translates to CASSLGDRGNEQFF.

The chain has TRBV4-1 and TRBJ1-2, with a weak D call TRBD1 (6 bases). Trimming took off 0 bases at V and 6 bases at J, with 17 bases between the two ends. CDR1 and CDR2 from the germline V gene are MGHRA and YSYEKL. CDR3 length: 16 amino acids. CDR3 nucleotides: TGCGCCAGCAGCCAAGATGGCGGACAGCCGAGAGATGGCTACACCTTC. This gives the protein CASSQDGGQPRDGYTF.

The sample holds one count of this clone. The gene calls are TRBV6-5 and TRBJ2-7, with 7 bases fitting TRBD2. In germline, CDR1 is MNHEY, CDR2 SVGAGI. The CDR3 covers 14 residues. V was pared by 5 bases and J by 0 bases, with 4 bases of the junction left unmatched. The CDR3 here is CASSQTSISYEQYF. The CDR3 DNA reads TGTGCCAGCAGTCAGACTAGCATCTCCTACGAGCAGTACTTC.

With regard to this clone: A junction end diverges from the germline sequence, so it may reflect a read error. The genes are TRBV7-7 and TRBJ2-5; 10 positions agree with TRBD2. The CDR3 is made up of 17 amino acids. CDR1 is SSHAT and CDR2 is FNYEAQ in the germline V gene (reference sequence). The CDR3 loop reads CASSLLPSGRALGTQYF. The CDR3 coding sequence is TGTGCTAGCAGCCTCCTACCGAGCGGGAGGGCCCTCGGGACCCAGTACTTC.

This chain connects TRBV7-3 to TRBJ2-3; 11 nucleotides align to TRBD2. V shed 4 bases, J shed 2 bases, and the junction held 5 bases outside the gene matches. CDR3 length: 16 amino acids. Germline lookup yields CDR1 SGHTA and CDR2 FQGTGA. In DNA, the CDR3 is TGTGCCAGCAGCTCCGGGACTAGCGGCCCCACAGATACGCAGTATTTT. Residues: CASSSGTSGPTDTQYF.

The V and J genes are TRBV5-1 and TRBJ2-1, with 8 bases matching TRBD2. The germline V gene has CDR1 SGHRS and CDR2 YFSETQ. CDR3 length: 13 residues. The V and J ends lost 5 bases and 8 bases, in that order; junction bases with no gene match: 6. CDR3 sequence (DNA): TGCGCCAGCAGTGACGGACTAGCTTATGAGCAGTTCTTC. The encoded protein is CASSDGLAYEQFF.

With regard to this clone: Other DNA sequences in the sample encode the same CDR3. The V and J genes are TRBV18 and TRBJ1-1, with no clear D. The V and J ends lost 5 bases and 1 base respectively, with 8 bases between them. Germline lookup yields CDR1 KGHSH and CDR2 LQKENI. The CDR3 contains 13 residues. The CDR3 coding sequence is TGTGCCAGCTCAGCGGGTGAGAACACTGAAGCTTTCTTT. Its translation is CASSAGENTEAFF. Full variable domain (remainder filled in from reference TRBV18 and TRBJ1-1): NAGVMQNPRHLVRRRGQEARLRCSPMKGHSHVYWYRQLPEEGLKFMVYLQKENIIDESGMPKERFSAEFPKEGPSILRIQQVVRGDSAAYFCASSAGENTEAFFGQGTRLTVV.

A few counts support this clone. The chain carries TRBV7-2 and TRBJ1-5, with unresolved D. Trimming pared 4 bases from V and 3 bases from J, leaving 7 bases between. The length of the CDR3 is 13 residues. Germline CDR1 SGHTA, CDR2 FQGNSA. Written as DNA, the CDR3 is TGTGCCAGCAGCTCTCGTCTCAATCAGCCCCAGCATTTT. Residues: CASSSRLNQPQHF.